This entry describes one T cell receptor (beta chain). Only a few counts were recorded for this clone. The antigen it recognizes is unknown. No much larger clone exists at a distance of one base, and base qualities are not known. The immunoSEQ Assay, a bias-controlled multiplex PCR, was used to amplify TCRbeta CDR3 regions from genomic DNA. The paper's data handling went like this. Within the assay, amplification of reference gene primers was used to estimate how many nucleated cells each sample contained. To quantify the absolute abundance of each unique TCRbeta CDR3 rearrangement, sequence reads were collapsed and filtered. Productive Simpson clonality was computed per sample as the square root of Simpson's diversity index over productive rearrangements. The table was pulled from immuneACCESS by TCRdb, which kept in-frame rearrangements only. Such tables lose some clones; where checked, under half of the loss comes from unresolved V genes, and the rest has no known cause. That table supplies the V and J calls and clone size; D and trimming were determined from the DNA. Counted in this sample were some 71,000 clones; less than 95% of them appeared once. The biggest ten clones account for 5.1% of the sample.

The sample originates from a study of blood T cell repertoires in COVID-19 (dated by TCRdb to 2018 to 2020). Background for the entire study: Samples covering the acute and convalescent phases of COVID-19 were provided by collaborators in the United States, Italy and Spain. The prospective study material was composed of cDNA or gDNA derived from T cells, B-cell-depleted T cells, or PBMCs. A de-identified subject ID, COVID-19 status, age in years and sex were almost always included in the sample metadata. The samples were drawn from the first 160 participants of the ongoing ImmuneRACE study and from some 1,300 subjects provided by 6 global collaborators. The repertoires were released in a freely available public database meant as a resource for research on the immune response to SARS-CoV-2. The dataset comprised deeply sampled blood TCRbeta repertoires from subjects exposed to, actively infected with, or recovered from COVID-19. Where HLA class I and class II types were available, the types were taken from metadata supplied by the sample provider, not from assay-based typing.

Each collaborating institution followed its own protocols to collect whole blood in K2EDTA tubes. Collaborator samples were shipped for TCRbeta analysis as frozen whole blood, isolated PBMCs, or DNA extracted from either sample type. The CDR3 runs 14 amino acids, cysteine and phenylalanine included. Solely the CDR3 DNA is kept, with 42 bases framed from the first base. For CDR1 and CDR2, the germline V gene lists SQVTM and ANQGSEA. The germline ends are 9 bases apart after V is trimmed by 3 bases and J by 0 bases. Overall study results and their limits: The amount of clinical and demographic metadata varied by source and participant and was provided uncurated.

This sequence was found in a woman under 30 with acute or convalescent COVID-19. Specimen: peripheral blood. The V and J genes are TRBV29-1 and TRBJ1-3; matching of 5 bases hints at TRBD1 as the D gene. Read as DNA, the sequence is TGCAGCGTTGATCCGGACAACTCTGGAAACACCATATATTTT. Its translation is CSVDPDNSGNTIYF.